The 19 T cell receptor beta chains in this list originate from one sample, sequenced in a study of T cells in Graves' hyperthyroidism and ophthalmopathy. TCR beta CDR3 regions were amplified from RNA. Using the HTBI primer set, a first-round RT-PCR was run on the TCR CDR3. One entry per CDR3 protein, called by TCRdb with MiXCR from the multiplex PCR reads. Seen here are 500,000 to 600,000 distinct CDR3 sequences, 46% observed once, and the top ten hold 19%. Material: peripheral blood or thyroid tissue (not recorded which). Receptor source: an adult woman with Graves' disease, either hyperthyroidism or ophthalmopathy (not recorded which).

The J gene is TRBJ1-4, the V gene TRBV20-1; the match to TRBD1 covers 9 bases. The germline gives CDR1 DFQATT, CDR2 SNEGSKA (reference sequence). The CDR3 sequence is 16 residues long. After removal of 4 bases from V and 8 bases from J, the junction contained 14 bases not matched to a gene. The CDR3 is CSATSDPGQGEEKLFF. CDR3 DNA: TGCAGTGCTACTTCAGACCCGGGACAGGGCGAGGAAAAACTGTTTTTT.

This clonotype was detected ten times or more. This chain uses TRBV27 with TRBJ1-6; D gene unclear. Germline CDR1 MNHEY, CDR2 SMNVEV (reference sequence). This CDR3 has 12 residues. V lost 5 bases, J lost 6 bases, and 5 bases lay in between. CDR3 nucleotide sequence: TGTGCCAGCAGTGTAATTAATTCACCCCTCCACTTT. Translation gives CASSVINSPLHF.

Note on this clonotype: A read error is possible here, since a much larger clone lies one base away. The chain joins TRBV7-9 to TRBJ1-3; D is possibly TRBD1 (6 bases). The CDR3 is made up of 14 amino acids. CDR1 is SEHNR and CDR2 is FQNEAQ in the germline V gene (reference sequence). The CDR3 DNA follows: TGTGCCAGCAGCTCTCAGGGGAATGGAGACACCATATATTTT. Its translation: CASSSQGNGDTIYF.

The sample holds many counts of this clonotype. No conserved phenylalanine or tryptophan ends this CDR3, so it is likely a read error. The DNA is left out, because the CDR3 cannot be placed on it with certainty; the CDR3 is given as TCRdb lists it. The chain recombines TRBV6-1 with TRBJ1-1; the listed D gene, TRBD1, was not tested against the DNA. The CDR3 adds up to 12 amino acids, both ends counted. The germline V gene encodes CDR1 MNHNS and CDR2 SASEGT. CDR3 loop: CASSDSPLGATL.

This clonotype was recorded many times. The CDR3: CASAPFARDQPQHF. The CDR3 DNA sequence: TGTGCCAGCGCTCCTTTCGCTCGGGATCAGCCCCAGCATTTT. V and J are TRBV27 and TRBJ1-5; D is unresolved. Germline values: CDR1 MNHEY, CDR2 SMNVEV (reference sequence). The CDR3 has 14 residues. The germline V and J ends were trimmed by 8 bases and 5 bases, with 16 bases remaining between them.

This chain uses TRBV2 with TRBJ1-6; D uncertain. There are 15 residues in the CDR3. The germline V gene has CDR1 SNHLY and CDR2 FYNNEI. Deletions cut 2 bases from V and 9 bases from J, with 14 bases between. The CDR3 nucleotides are TGTGCCAGCAGTGAAAGGATAGACGGAGGTTCACCCCTCCACTTT. Amino acid sequence: CASSERIDGGSPLHF.

This sequence joins TRBV7-2 and TRBJ1-1, with 7 bases identical to TRBD1. This CDR3 has 15 amino acids. Germline trimming cut 10 bases from V and 0 bases from J; bases unmatched to any gene: 11. Per germline, CDR1 SGHTA and CDR2 FQGNSA. Here the CDR3 DNA reads TGTGCCACATCCCTTTGGGACAGCATGAACACTGAAGCTTTCTTT. Residues: CATSLWDSMNTEAFF.

The chain is built from TRBV5-1 and TRBJ1-1; D unclear. The CDR3 runs 14 residues. Trimming pared 4 bases from V and 3 bases from J, leaving 13 bases between. Germline assignment: CDR1 SGHRS and CDR2 YFSETQ. CDR3 sequence (DNA): TGCGCCAGCAGCAGGGATGGGGTTGACACTGAAGCTTTCTTT. Its translation is CASSRDGVDTEAFF.

In this sample, this clonotype turned up many times. The CDR3 DNA is TGTGCCAGCAGTGAACAGGGGAGCAATCAGCCCCAGTACTTC. Its translation: CASSEQGSNQPQYF. The V call is TRBV2, the J call TRBJ2-5; perhaps TRBD1 as D (6 bases). Germline V CDR1 and CDR2: SNHLY, FYNNEI. The CDR3 loop spans 14 amino acids. V lost 2 bases to trimming and J lost 9 bases, with 16 bases between them.

This clonotype was counted a few times. The V gene is TRBV12-3 or TRBV12-4, the J gene TRBJ1-1; D not resolved. V was pared by 5 bases and J by 5 bases, with 3 bases between. This CDR3 spans 10 amino acids. CDR3 sequence: CASSQTEAFF. The DNA for the CDR3 is TGTGCCAGCAGTCAGACTGAAGCTTTCTTT.

The V and J genes are TRBV5-1 and TRBJ2-1; the D gene is possibly TRBD1 (6 bases). The CDR3 has 13 residues. Per the germline V gene, CDR1 is SGHRS and CDR2 is YFSETQ. With 4 bases removed from V and 4 bases from J, the gap between germline ends came to 9 bases. The CDR3 sequence: CASSMGTYNEQFF. CDR3 nucleotide sequence: TGCGCCAGCAGCATGGGGACATACAATGAGCAGTTCTTC.

The chain joins TRBV6-5 to TRBJ2-2, with a weak D call TRBD2 (6 bases). Germline CDR1 reads MNHEY; CDR2 reads SVGAGI. The V gene lost 5 bases and the J gene lost 8 bases, with 15 bases spanning the gap. The length of the CDR3 is 14 residues. CDR3 residues: CASSEGGEAGELFF. The CDR3 nucleotides read TGTGCCAGCAGTGAAGGAGGGGAAGCGGGGGAGCTGTTTTTT.

CDR3 nucleotide sequence: TGTGCCAGCAGCCAAGATGGGAGGGCGCTGGGGACCCAGTACTTC. Its translation is CASSQDGRALGTQYF. This chain joins TRBV14 and TRBJ2-5; TRBD2 agrees at 7 bases. The J segment lost 7 bases and the V segment lost 0 bases, leaving 8 bases of the junction unmatched. The CDR3 covers 15 residues. The germline V gene has CDR1 SGHDN and CDR2 FVKESK.

This clonotype was seen repeatedly, ten times or more. This chain uses TRBV6-4 with TRBJ2-2, with D unclear. This CDR3 comprises 13 residues. The germline CDR1 and CDR2 sequences are MRHNA and SNTAGT. V was pared by 2 bases and J by 7 bases, with 8 bases between. CDR3 residues: CASSDRASGELFF. The CDR3 nucleotides are TGTGCCAGCAGTGACAGGGCGAGCGGGGAGCTGTTTTTT.

This chain links TRBV7-9 with TRBJ1-2; maybe TRBD1 (5 bases). V was trimmed by 8 bases and J by 8 bases, leaving 18 bases between them. Germline V gene lookup returns CDR1 SEHNR and CDR2 FQNEAQ (reference sequence). The CDR3 extends over 13 amino acids. The DNA for the CDR3 is TGTGCCAGCTCGCGGACACAGCTCTACGGCTACACCTTC. Its protein is CASSRTQLYGYTF.

A few counts support this clonotype. Its ends do not fully match the called genes, so a read error is possible. V usage is TRBV2 and J usage is TRBJ1-5; no reliable D call. The CDR3 is 15 residues long. Germline CDR1 is SNHLY and CDR2 is FYNNEI. CDR3 sequence: CASSERTGNNEPQHF. The DNA for the CDR3 is TGTGCCAGCAGTGAAAGGACGGGCAACAATGAGCCCCAGCATTTT. Drawing the rest from reference TRBV2 and TRBJ1-5, the complete variable domain is EPEVTQTPSHQVTQMGQEVILRCVPISNHLYFYWYRQILGQKVEFLVSFYNNEISEKSEIFDDQFSVERPDGSNFTLKIRSTKLEDSAMYFCASSERTGNNEPQHFGDGTRLSIL.

This clonotype was counted only a few times. At one end the junction does not follow the germline gene, possibly because of a read error. V is TRBV25-1 and J is TRBJ1-2; D unclear. The CDR3 sequence is 11 residues long. CDR1 MGHDK and CDR2 SYGVNS come from the germline V gene. The CDR3 loop is CASTGVYGYTF. CDR3 bases: TGTGCTAGCACCGGTGTCTATGGCTACACCTTC.

This clonotype was seen at least ten times. The V and J genes are TRBV20-1 and TRBJ1-5, with D possibly matching TRBD1 (6 bases). Trimming left V 6 bases short and J 5 bases short, with 17 bases between. Germline-derived CDR1 and CDR2 are DFQATT and SNEGSKA (reference sequence). CDR3 length: 14 residues. CDR3 protein: CSAPGPQGYQPQHF. The CDR3 DNA follows: TGCAGTGCCCCGGGGCCCCAGGGGTATCAGCCCCAGCATTTT.

This rearrangement joins TRBV7-3 to TRBJ1-1; 7 bases align to TRBD1. Germline trimming cut 1 base from V and 7 bases from J; bases unmatched to any gene: 6. The germline gives CDR1 SGHTA, CDR2 FQGTGA. There are 14 residues in the CDR3. The CDR3 sequence: CASSLRQGGFEAFF. CDR3 nucleotides: TGTGCCAGCAGCTTAAGACAGGGCGGATTTGAAGCTTTCTTT.